The clone carrying this TCR beta chain was picked up a small number of times. These data come from a study of early T cells in non-severe SARS-CoV-2 infection. Unmatched junction bases numbered 11, after V lost 8 bases and J lost 8 bases. Germline V gene data show CDR1 as MNHEY and CDR2 as SVGEGT. This CDR3 is 13 amino acids long. Using its own MiXCR run on the 5' RACE reads, TCRdb lists one record per CDR3 protein. The data contain 75,000 to 80,000 distinct CDR3 sequences, over 9% of them seen just once; the ten biggest clones take up approximately 4.9%. The chain recombines TRBV6-2 or TRBV6-3 with TRBJ2-7, with 8 bases identical to TRBD2. This TCR was recovered from an adult who was a healthcare worker with PCR-confirmed SARS-CoV-2 infection or an uninfected control (not recorded which). The sample taken for sequencing was whole blood. The DNA for the CDR3 is TGTGCCAGCCATCGGGCTAGCGGGCCCCAGCAGTACTTC. Its protein is CASHRASGPQQYF.